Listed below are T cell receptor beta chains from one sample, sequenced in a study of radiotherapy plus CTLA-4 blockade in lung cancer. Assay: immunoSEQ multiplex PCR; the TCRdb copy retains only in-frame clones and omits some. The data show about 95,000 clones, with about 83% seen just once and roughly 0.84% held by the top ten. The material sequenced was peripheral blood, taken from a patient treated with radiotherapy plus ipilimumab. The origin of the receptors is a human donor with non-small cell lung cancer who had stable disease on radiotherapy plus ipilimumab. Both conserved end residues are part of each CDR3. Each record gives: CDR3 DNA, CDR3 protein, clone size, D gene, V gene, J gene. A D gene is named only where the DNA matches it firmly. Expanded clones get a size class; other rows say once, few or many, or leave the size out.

cdr3_nt: TGTGCCAGCAGCTTCCGTAGCGGGAGCTCCTACAATGAGCAGTTCTTC; cdr3_aa: CASSFRSGSSYNEQFF; clone_size: few; d_call: TRBD2; v_call: TRBV9; j_call: TRBJ2-1
cdr3_nt: TGTGCCAGCAGTGGAAGGAACACGCGGGCGCTGAACACTGAAGCTTTCTTT; cdr3_aa: CASSGRNTRALNTEAFF; clone_size: NA; d_call: NA; v_call: TRBV2; j_call: TRBJ1-1
cdr3_nt: TGTGCCACCTCGGGGACTAGCTACGAGCAGTACTTC; cdr3_aa: CATSGTSYEQYF; clone_size: NA; d_call: TRBD2; v_call: TRBV28; j_call: TRBJ2-7
cdr3_nt: TGTGCCAGCAGTTTATGGGGACAAAAGGACGACGAGCAGTACTTC; cdr3_aa: CASSLWGQKDDEQYF; clone_size: NA; d_call: NA; v_call: TRBV27; j_call: TRBJ2-7
cdr3_nt: TGCGCCAGCAGTCTAGCGGGGGGCACAGATACGCAGTATTTT; cdr3_aa: CASSLAGGTDTQYF; clone_size: NA; d_call: TRBD2; v_call: TRBV5-1; j_call: TRBJ2-3
cdr3_nt: TGTGCCAGTACCTCGGGACACTCGGGTCAGCCCCAGCATTTT; cdr3_aa: CASTSGHSGQPQHF; clone_size: NA; d_call: NA; v_call: TRBV19; j_call: TRBJ1-5
cdr3_nt: TGTGCCAGCAGCTCCCAGAGCACCCAAGAGACCCAGTACTTC; cdr3_aa: CASSSQSTQETQYF; clone_size: NA; d_call: NA; v_call: TRBV5-5; j_call: TRBJ2-5
cdr3_nt: TGTGCCAGCAGCTTAGCGATGACAGGGTTTACCTACAATGAGCAGTTCTTC; cdr3_aa: CASSLAMTGFTYNEQFF; clone_size: NA; d_call: TRBD1; v_call: TRBV7-9; j_call: TRBJ2-1
cdr3_nt: TGTGCCAGTAGTACCGGGACTAGCGGGGGGGAGACCCAGTACTTC; cdr3_aa: CASSTGTSGGETQYF; clone_size: NA; d_call: TRBD2; v_call: TRBV19; j_call: TRBJ2-5
cdr3_nt: TGTGCTAGCAGCTTGGGACTAGCGAGGGGGGGAGGCGAGCAGTTCTTC; cdr3_aa: CASSLGLARGGGEQFF; clone_size: NA; d_call: TRBD2; v_call: TRBV7-7; j_call: TRBJ2-1
cdr3_nt: TGTGCCAGCAGCTTGACAGGGGCCTCTGAAGCTTTCTTT; cdr3_aa: CASSLTGASEAFF; clone_size: NA; d_call: TRBD1; v_call: TRBV7-9; j_call: TRBJ1-1
cdr3_nt: TGTGCCAGCAGCTTAGCGCGGGGAGGGGAGCAGTACTTC; cdr3_aa: CASSLARGGEQYF; clone_size: NA; d_call: TRBD2; v_call: TRBV7-9; j_call: TRBJ2-7
cdr3_nt: TGTGCCAGCAGCCGACCGACGTCACGGGTGAACACTGAAGCTTTCTTT; cdr3_aa: CASSRPTSRVNTEAFF; clone_size: NA; d_call: NA; v_call: TRBV28; j_call: TRBJ1-1
cdr3_nt: TGTGCCAGCTCGGACAGGGCCAGCACCGGGGAGCTGTTTTTT; cdr3_aa: CASSDRASTGELFF; clone_size: NA; d_call: TRBD1; v_call: TRBV6-4; j_call: TRBJ2-2
cdr3_nt: TGTGCCAGCAGCTTAGTTGCGCGGGAGGGGCAAGAGACCCAGTACTTC; cdr3_aa: CASSLVAREGQETQYF; clone_size: NA; d_call: TRBD2; v_call: TRBV7-6; j_call: TRBJ2-5
cdr3_nt: TGCGCCAGCAGAAAAGGGGGACAGGGGTTAGGCGGGGAGCTGTTTTTT; cdr3_aa: CASRKGGQGLGGELFF; clone_size: once; d_call: TRBD1; v_call: TRBV10-2; j_call: TRBJ2-2
cdr3_nt: TGTGCCAGCGGCCATCCTGGGCCTGCCACCGGGGAGCTGTTTTTT; cdr3_aa: CASGHPGPATGELFF; clone_size: NA; d_call: NA; v_call: TRBV28; j_call: TRBJ2-2
cdr3_nt: TGTGCCAGCAGTATGACTAGCCAACCTCACGAGCAGTACTTC; cdr3_aa: CASSMTSQPHEQYF; clone_size: NA; d_call: TRBD2; v_call: TRBV9; j_call: TRBJ2-7
cdr3_nt: TGTGCCAGCAGCTTATCGGGGTTGAGGGATAATGAAAAACTGTTTTTT; cdr3_aa: CASSLSGLRDNEKLFF; clone_size: NA; d_call: NA; v_call: TRBV7-2; j_call: TRBJ1-4
cdr3_nt: TGTGCCAGCAGAGGGGGACAGAGTAATTCACCCCTCCACTTT; cdr3_aa: CASRGGQSNSPLHF; clone_size: NA; d_call: TRBD1; v_call: TRBV9; j_call: TRBJ1-6
cdr3_nt: TGTGCCAGCAGCCAACTTGCGGTGGGCGGGGAGCTGTTTTTT; cdr3_aa: CASSQLAVGGELFF; clone_size: few; d_call: NA; v_call: TRBV27; j_call: TRBJ2-2
cdr3_nt: TGTGCCAGCAGCTTCGGCGGGGCTGGCGGGGCCAACGTCCTGACTTTC; cdr3_aa: CASSFGGAGGANVLTF; clone_size: NA; d_call: NA; v_call: TRBV5-4; j_call: TRBJ2-6
cdr3_nt: TGTGCCAGCAGCGTAGGCGAAGGGACGTCCCGGAAAAACGGGGGCTATGGCTACACCTTC; cdr3_aa: CASSVGEGTSRKNGGYGYTF; clone_size: NA; d_call: NA; v_call: TRBV9; j_call: TRBJ1-2
cdr3_nt: TGTGCCTGGAGAAGTGGGGTAGGGCCCCGTTCTGGAAACACCATATATTTT; cdr3_aa: CAWRSGVGPRSGNTIYF; clone_size: NA; d_call: NA; v_call: TRBV30; j_call: TRBJ1-3
cdr3_nt: TGTGCCAGCAGCGTCACAGCGAACACTGAAGCTTTCTTT; cdr3_aa: CASSVTANTEAFF; clone_size: medium-sized; d_call: NA; v_call: TRBV9; j_call: TRBJ1-1
cdr3_nt: TGTGCCAGCAGCAGGGACAGACAAGAGACCCAGTACTTC; cdr3_aa: CASSRDRQETQYF; clone_size: NA; d_call: TRBD1; v_call: TRBV2; j_call: TRBJ2-5